This TCR beta chain was sequenced during a study of cytotoxic CD8 clonotypes in ibrutinib-treated CLL. Looking at the study overall: Response samples were drawn at a median of approximately 11 months of treatment, range 6 to 36. Broader study findings: Clonality increased at ibrutinib response, then returned toward baseline at progression.

CDR1 is SGHNT, CDR2 YYREEE, per germline (reference sequence). The CDR3 consists of 12 residues. The table lists this clone with a count of one. Its target is unknown. A read error may produce the germline difference seen at one junction end. Some clones are missing from TCRdb's copy, which holds only in-frame ones; the method was immunoSEQ multiplex PCR. The profile shows tens of thousands of clones, 68% of them singletons. The sequencing used PBMCs, collected after 12 months of ibrutinib treatment. The chain couples TRBV5-4 to TRBJ2-7; 7 bases align to TRBD1. This TCR derives from a human donor with chronic lymphocytic leukemia. In DNA, the CDR3 is TGTGCCAGCAGCCCCCGGATTGGGACAGTGGACTTC. Translating it yields CASSPRIGTVDF.